Listed here is a single T cell receptor beta chain. The data originate from a study of OX40 agonist ivuxolimab in advanced cancers. Here immunoSEQ multiplex PCR was the method, and the copy in TCRdb shows in-frame clones only, minus some. The sample consists of approximately 70,000 clones, roughly 83% of them appearing once. After removal of 3 bases from V and 1 base from J, the junction contained 5 bases not matched to a gene. This CDR3 is 16 amino acids long. CDR1 and CDR2 (germline): KGHSH, LQKENI. The source of this sequence is an adult with an advanced solid tumor such as melanoma, head and neck, liver or kidney cancer. The sequences come from CD4+ or CD8+ T cells sorted from blood, collected in a trial of the OX40 agonist ivuxolimab. This sequence joins TRBV18 and TRBJ2-3; 9 positions match TRBD1. The CDR3, as DNA: TGTGCCAGCTCACCCGGGACAGGGATCCGCACAGATACGCAGTATTTT. This translates into CASSPGTGIRTDTQYF.